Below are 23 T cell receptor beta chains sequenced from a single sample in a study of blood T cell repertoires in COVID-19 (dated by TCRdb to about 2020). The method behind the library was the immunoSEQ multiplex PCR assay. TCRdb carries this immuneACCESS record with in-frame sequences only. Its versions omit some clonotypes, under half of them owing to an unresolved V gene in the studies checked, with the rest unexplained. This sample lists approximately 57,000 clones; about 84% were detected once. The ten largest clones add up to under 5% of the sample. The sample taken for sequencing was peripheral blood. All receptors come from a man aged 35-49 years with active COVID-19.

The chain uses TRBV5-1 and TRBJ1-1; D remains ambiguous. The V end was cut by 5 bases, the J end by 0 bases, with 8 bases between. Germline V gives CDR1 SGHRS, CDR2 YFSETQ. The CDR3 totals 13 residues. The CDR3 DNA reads TGCGCCAGCAGAGTACAGTTGAACACTGAAGCTTTCTTT. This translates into CASRVQLNTEAFF.

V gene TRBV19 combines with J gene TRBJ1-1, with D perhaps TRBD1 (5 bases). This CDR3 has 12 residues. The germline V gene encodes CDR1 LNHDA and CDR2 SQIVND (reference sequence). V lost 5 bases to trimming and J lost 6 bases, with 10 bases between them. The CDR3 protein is CASSPGISEAFF. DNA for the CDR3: TGTGCCAGTAGTCCAGGGATCTCTGAAGCTTTCTTT.

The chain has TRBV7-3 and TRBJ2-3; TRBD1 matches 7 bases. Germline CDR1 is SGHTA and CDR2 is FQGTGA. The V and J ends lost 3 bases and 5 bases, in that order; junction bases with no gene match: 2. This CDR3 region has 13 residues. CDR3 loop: CASSLTGLDTQYF. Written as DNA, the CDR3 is TGTGCCAGCAGCTTGACAGGGCTAGATACGCAGTATTTT. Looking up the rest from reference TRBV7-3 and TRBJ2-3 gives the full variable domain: GAGVSQTPSNKVTEKGKYVELRCDPISGHTALYWYRQSLGQGPEFLIYFQGTGAADDSGLPNDRFFAVRPEGSVSTLKIQRTERGDSAVYLCASSLTGLDTQYFGPGTRLTVL.

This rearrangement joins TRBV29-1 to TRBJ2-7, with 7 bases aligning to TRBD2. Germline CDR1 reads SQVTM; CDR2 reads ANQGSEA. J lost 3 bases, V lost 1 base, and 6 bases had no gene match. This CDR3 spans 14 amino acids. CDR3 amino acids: CSVEGGSSGYEQYF. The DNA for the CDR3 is TGCAGCGTTGAAGGGGGTTCTAGCGGCTACGAGCAGTACTTC.

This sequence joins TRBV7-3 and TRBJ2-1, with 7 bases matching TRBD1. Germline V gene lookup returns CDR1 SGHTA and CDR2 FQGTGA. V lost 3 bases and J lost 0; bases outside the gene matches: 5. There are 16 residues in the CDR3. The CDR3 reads CASSFFGTVSYNEQFF. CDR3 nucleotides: TGTGCCAGCAGCTTCTTTGGGACAGTCTCCTACAATGAGCAGTTCTTC.

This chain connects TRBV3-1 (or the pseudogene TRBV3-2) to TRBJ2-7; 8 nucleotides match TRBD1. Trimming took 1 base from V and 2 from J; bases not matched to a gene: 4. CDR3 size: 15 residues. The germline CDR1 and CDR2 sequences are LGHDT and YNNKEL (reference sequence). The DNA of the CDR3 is TGTGCCAGCAGCCAAGGCACAGGGGGGCCCTACGAGCAGTACTTC. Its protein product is CASSQGTGGPYEQYF.

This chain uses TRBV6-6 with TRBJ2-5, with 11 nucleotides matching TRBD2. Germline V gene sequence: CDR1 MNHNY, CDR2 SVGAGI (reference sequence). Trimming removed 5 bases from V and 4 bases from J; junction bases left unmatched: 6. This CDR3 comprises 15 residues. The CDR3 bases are TGTGCCAGCAGTACCACTAGCGGGAGCGGAGAGACCCAGTACTTC. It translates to CASSTTSGSGETQYF.

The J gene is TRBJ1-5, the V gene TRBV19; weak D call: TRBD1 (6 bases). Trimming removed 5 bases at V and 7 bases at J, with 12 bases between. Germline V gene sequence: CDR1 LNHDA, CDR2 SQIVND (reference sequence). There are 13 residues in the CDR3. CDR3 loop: CASSSQGKQPQHF. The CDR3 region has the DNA TGTGCCAGTAGTTCACAGGGAAAGCAGCCCCAGCATTTT.

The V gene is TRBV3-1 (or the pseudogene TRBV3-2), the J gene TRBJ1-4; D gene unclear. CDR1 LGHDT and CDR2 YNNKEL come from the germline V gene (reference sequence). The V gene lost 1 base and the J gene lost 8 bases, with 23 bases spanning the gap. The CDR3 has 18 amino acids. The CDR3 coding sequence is TGTGCCAGCAGCCAAGGAGGGTCGGCGACAATTGGAGGGGAAAAACTGTTTTTT. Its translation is CASSQGGSATIGGEKLFF.

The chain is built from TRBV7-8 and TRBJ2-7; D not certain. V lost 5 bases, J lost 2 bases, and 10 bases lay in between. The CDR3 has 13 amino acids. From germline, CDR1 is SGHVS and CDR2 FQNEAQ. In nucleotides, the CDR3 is TGTGCCAGCAGCGCTAGGATGACCTACGAGCAGTACTTC. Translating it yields CASSARMTYEQYF.

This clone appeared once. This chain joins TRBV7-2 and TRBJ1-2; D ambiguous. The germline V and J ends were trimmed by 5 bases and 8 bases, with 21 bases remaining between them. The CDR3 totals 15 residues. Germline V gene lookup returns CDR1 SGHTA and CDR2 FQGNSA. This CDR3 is CASSTQASESGGYTF. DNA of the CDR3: TGTGCCAGCAGCACGCAGGCTTCTGAATCGGGGGGCTACACCTTC.

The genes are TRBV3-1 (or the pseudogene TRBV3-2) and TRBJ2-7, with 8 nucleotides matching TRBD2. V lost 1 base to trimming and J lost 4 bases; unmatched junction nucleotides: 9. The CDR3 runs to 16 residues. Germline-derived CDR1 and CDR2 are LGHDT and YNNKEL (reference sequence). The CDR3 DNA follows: TGTGCCAGCAGCCAAGGCATCCAGGCGGGAGGTTACGAGCAGTACTTC. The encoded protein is CASSQGIQAGGYEQYF.

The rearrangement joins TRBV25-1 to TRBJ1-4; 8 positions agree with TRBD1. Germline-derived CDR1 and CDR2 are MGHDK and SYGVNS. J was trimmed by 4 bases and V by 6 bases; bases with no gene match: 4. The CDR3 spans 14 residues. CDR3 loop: CASREQGVNEKLFF. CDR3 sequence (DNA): TGTGCCAGCAGGGAACAGGGGGTTAATGAAAAACTGTTTTTT. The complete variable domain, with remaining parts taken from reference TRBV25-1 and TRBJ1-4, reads EADIYQTPRYLVIGTGKKITLECSQTMGHDKMYWYQQDPGMELHLIHYSYGVNSTEKGDLSSESTVSRIRTEHFPLTLESARPSHTSQYLCASREQGVNEKLFFGSGTQLSVL.

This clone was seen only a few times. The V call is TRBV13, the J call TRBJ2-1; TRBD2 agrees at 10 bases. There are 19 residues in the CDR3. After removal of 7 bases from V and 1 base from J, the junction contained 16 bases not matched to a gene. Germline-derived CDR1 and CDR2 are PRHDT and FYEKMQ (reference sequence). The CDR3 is CASKKTGLASGRSYNEQFF. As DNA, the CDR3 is TGTGCCAGCAAAAAAACGGGACTAGCGTCAGGGAGGTCCTACAATGAGCAGTTCTTC.

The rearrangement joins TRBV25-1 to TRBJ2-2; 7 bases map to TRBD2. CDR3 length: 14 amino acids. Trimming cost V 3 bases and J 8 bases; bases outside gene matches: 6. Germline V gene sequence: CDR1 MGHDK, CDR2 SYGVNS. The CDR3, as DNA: TGTGCCAGCAGTGATTGGGAGGGATCAGGGGAGCTGTTTTTT. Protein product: CASSDWEGSGELFF.

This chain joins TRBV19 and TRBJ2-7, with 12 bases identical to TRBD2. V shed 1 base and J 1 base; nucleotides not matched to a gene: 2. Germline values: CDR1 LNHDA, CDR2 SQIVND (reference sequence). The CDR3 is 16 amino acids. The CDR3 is CASSIGTSGDSYEQYF. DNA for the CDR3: TGTGCCAGTAGTATAGGGACTAGCGGGGATTCCTACGAGCAGTACTTC. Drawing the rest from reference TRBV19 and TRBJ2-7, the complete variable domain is DGGITQSPKYLFRKEGQNVTLSCEQNLNHDAMYWYRQDPGQGLRLIYYSQIVNDFQKGDIAEGYSVSREKKESFPLTVTSAQKNPTAFYLCASSIGTSGDSYEQYFGPGTRLTVT.

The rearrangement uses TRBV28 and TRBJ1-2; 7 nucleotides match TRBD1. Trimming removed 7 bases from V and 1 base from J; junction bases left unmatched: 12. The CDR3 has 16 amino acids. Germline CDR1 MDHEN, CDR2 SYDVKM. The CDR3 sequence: CASTAPGTVFNYGYTF. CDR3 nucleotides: TGTGCCAGCACCGCCCCCGGGACAGTATTTAACTATGGCTACACCTTC.

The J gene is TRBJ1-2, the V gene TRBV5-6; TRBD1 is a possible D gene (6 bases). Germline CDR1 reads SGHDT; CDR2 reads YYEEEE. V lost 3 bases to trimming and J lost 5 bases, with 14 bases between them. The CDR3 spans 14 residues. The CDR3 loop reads CASSWARGQYGYTF. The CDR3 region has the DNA TGTGCCAGCAGCTGGGCCAGGGGTCAGTATGGCTACACCTTC.

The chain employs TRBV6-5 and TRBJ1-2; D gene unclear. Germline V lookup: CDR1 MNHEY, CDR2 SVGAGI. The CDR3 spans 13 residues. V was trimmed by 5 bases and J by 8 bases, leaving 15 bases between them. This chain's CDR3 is CASSPGSSRGYTF. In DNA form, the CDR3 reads TGTGCCAGCAGTCCCGGGAGCTCACGGGGCTACACCTTC.

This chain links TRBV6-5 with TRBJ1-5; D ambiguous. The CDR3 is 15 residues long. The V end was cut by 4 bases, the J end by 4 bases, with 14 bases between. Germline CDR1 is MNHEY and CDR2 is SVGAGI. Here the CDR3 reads CASSLVQSSNQPQHF. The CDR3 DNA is TGTGCCAGCAGTTTGGTACAGTCCTCTAATCAGCCCCAGCATTTT.

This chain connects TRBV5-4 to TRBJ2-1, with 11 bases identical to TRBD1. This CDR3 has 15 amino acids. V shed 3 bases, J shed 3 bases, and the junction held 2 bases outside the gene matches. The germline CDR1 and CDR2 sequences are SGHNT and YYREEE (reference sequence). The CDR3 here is CASSSGTGGYNEQFF. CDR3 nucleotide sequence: TGTGCCAGCAGCTCCGGGACAGGGGGCTACAATGAGCAGTTCTTC.

CDR3 sequence reads: CASSLGGPSTDTQYF. CDR3 DNA sequence: TGTGCCAGCAGCTTAGGGGGGCCTAGCACAGATACGCAGTATTTT. The V call is TRBV11-2, the J call TRBJ2-3; possibly TRBD1 for D (6 bases). The CDR3 length is 15 residues. Deletions cut 1 base from V and 0 bases from J, with 8 bases between. CDR1 SGHAT and CDR2 FQNNGV come from the germline V gene.

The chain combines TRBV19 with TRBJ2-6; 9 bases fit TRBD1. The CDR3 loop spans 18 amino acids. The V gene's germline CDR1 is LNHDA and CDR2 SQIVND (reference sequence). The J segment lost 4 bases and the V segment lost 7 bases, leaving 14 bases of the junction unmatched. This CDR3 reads CASTRAVGTGRGANVLTF. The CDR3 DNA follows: TGTGCCAGTACCCGTGCCGTAGGGACAGGGAGAGGGGCCAACGTCCTGACTTTC. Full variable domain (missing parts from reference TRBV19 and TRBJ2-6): DGGITQSPKYLFRKEGQNVTLSCEQNLNHDAMYWYRQDPGQGLRLIYYSQIVNDFQKGDIAEGYSVSREKKESFPLTVTSAQKNPTAFYLCASTRAVGTGRGANVLTFGAGSRLTVL.